Presented here are 20 T cell receptor beta chains from one specimen sequenced in a study of T cell repertoires in cytomegalovirus infection. Their antigen targets remain unknown. MiXCR, applied by TCRdb to the reads, yields one record per CDR3 protein. There are around 300,000 distinct CDR3 sequences in the sample; about 20% occur only once, and roughly 19% lies in the top ten. Sequencing was performed on cultured PBMCs, taken from culture after CMV antigen stimulation. Receptors originate from a human donor in good health (CMV status not recorded). Some clones in this sample may be carry-over from other donors' samples.

V gene TRBV7-2 combines with J gene TRBJ2-7; 11 positions agree with TRBD2. The V gene end was trimmed by 6 bases and the J gene end by 3 bases; junction bases not matched to a gene: 7. CDR3 length: 15 residues. Germline CDR1 and CDR2: SGHTA and FQGNSA. As DNA, the CDR3 is TGTGCCAGCAGGGACATGACTAGCGGGATCTACGAGCAGTACTTC. Translated, it gives CASRDMTSGIYEQYF.

The V gene is TRBV11-2, the J gene TRBJ2-5; 10 positions match TRBD1. Per the germline V gene, CDR1 is SGHAT and CDR2 is FQNNGV. V dropped 4 bases and J dropped 10; count of bases not matched to a gene: 9. The CDR3 is 14 residues long. CDR3: CASSWGQGPPNQYF. CDR3 DNA: TGTGCCAGCAGCTGGGGACAGGGGCCTCCGAACCAGTACTTC.

The gene calls are TRBV7-6 and TRBJ2-5; 7 nucleotides line up with TRBD1. CDR1 is SGHVS, CDR2 FNYEAQ, per germline. CDR3 size: 15 residues. The V segment lost 5 bases and the J segment 1 base; nucleotides outside the gene matches: 7. The CDR3 protein is CASSKRTGVQETQYF. The CDR3 region has the DNA TGTGCCAGCAGCAAAAGGACAGGCGTCCAAGAGACCCAGTACTTC. Using reference TRBV7-6 and TRBJ2-5 for the parts outside the CDR3, the full variable domain is GAGVSQSPRYKVTKRGQDVALRCDPISGHVSLYWYRQALGQGPEFLTYFNYEAQQDKSGLPNDRFSAERPEGSISTLTIQRTEQRDSAMYRCASSKRTGVQETQYFGPGTRLLVL.

This chain uses TRBV3-1 with TRBJ2-2; TRBD2 is a possible D gene (6 bases). Germline V gives CDR1 LGHDT, CDR2 YNNKEL (reference sequence). The CDR3 is 19 amino acids. Between the trimmed V and J ends, which lost 6 bases and 7 bases, there was a span of 30 bases. The CDR3 bases are TGTGCCAGCAGTTTACCCTCCAAGCGGGCATCGTTTTTTGTCGGGGAGCTGTTTTTT. Translation gives CASSLPSKRASFFVGELFF.

J is TRBJ2-1 and V is TRBV19, with TRBD1 matching 7 bases. The CDR3 has 18 amino acids. Germline V gene lookup returns CDR1 LNHDA and CDR2 SQIVND (reference sequence). Trimming at V came to 7 bases and at J to 0 bases, leaving 15 bases not matched to a gene. The CDR3 sequence is CASKTDRFFFLSYNEQFF. CDR3 nucleotide sequence: TGTGCCAGTAAAACGGACAGGTTCTTTTTCCTCTCCTACAATGAGCAGTTCTTC.

The chain combines TRBV7-9 with TRBJ1-2; D gene uncertain. Germline-derived CDR1 and CDR2 are SEHNR and FQNEAQ (reference sequence). With 2 bases removed from V and 6 bases from J, the gap between germline ends came to 19 bases. The CDR3 consists of 16 residues. CDR3 DNA sequence: TGTGCCAGCAGCTTAAATCAGTGGGGAGCCTTTGATGGCTACACCTTC. It specifies CASSLNQWGAFDGYTF.

The chain joins TRBV6-1 to TRBJ1-3; D perhaps matches TRBD1 (5 bases). Trimming removed 1 base from V and 13 bases from J, with 11 bases in between. The germline gives CDR1 MNHNS, CDR2 SASEGT. CDR3 size: 12 residues. CDR3 sequence (DNA): TGTGCCAGCAGTGAAGGGGACCGCCCGATATATTTT. Encoded protein: CASSEGDRPIYF.

This clonotype was seen only a few times. The V and J genes are TRBV7-6 and TRBJ2-5; 10 bases line up with TRBD2. The CDR3 sequence is 16 residues long. The germline V gene encodes CDR1 SGHVS and CDR2 FNYEAQ. Trimming took 2 bases from V and 5 from J; bases not matched to a gene: 8. This chain's CDR3 is CASSLFSGGVVETQYF. The DNA for the CDR3 is TGTGCCAGCAGCTTATTCAGCGGGGGGGTGGTGGAGACCCAGTACTTC.

A word on this clonotype: One junction end disagrees with the germline gene, perhaps due to a read error. CDR3 loop: CASSRRGGGGGSYNSPLQF. The CDR3 nucleotides read TGTGCCAGCAGCCGTCGGGGAGGGGGCGGAGGGTCCTATAATTCACCCCTCCAATTT. The V and J genes are TRBV7-2 and TRBJ1-6; 7 bases map to TRBD1. This CDR3 contains 19 residues. Germline V lookup: CDR1 SGHTA, CDR2 FQGNSA. Drawing the rest from reference TRBV7-2 and TRBJ1-6, the complete variable domain is GAGVSQSPSNKVTEKGKDVELRCDPISGHTALYWYRQSLGQGLEFLIYFQGNSAPDKSGLPSDRFSAERTGGSVSTLTIQRTQQEDSAVYLCASSRRGGGGGSYNSPLQFGNGTRLTVT.

Only a few counts were recorded for this clonotype. This chain connects TRBV7-3 to TRBJ2-5; 8 bases line up with TRBD2. This CDR3 contains 17 residues. Trimming cost V 3 bases and J 3 bases; bases outside gene matches: 12. CDR1 is SGHTA, CDR2 FQGTGA, per germline. The CDR3 loop is CASSFLLSGGREETQYF. In DNA, the CDR3 is TGTGCCAGCAGCTTCCTTTTGAGCGGGGGACGGGAAGAGACCCAGTACTTC.

Regarding this clonotype: A read error may explain this, as a much larger clone is one base away. The chain uses TRBV7-2 and TRBJ1-2; unclear D gene. Germline CDR1 reads SGHTA; CDR2 reads FQGNSA. The CDR3 consists of 18 residues. CDR3 nucleotide sequence: TGTGCCAGCAGCTTAGCCCTCTTAGAATGGCGGCAGAGATATGTCTACACCTTC. Encoded protein: CASSLALLEWRQRYVYTF.

There are many counts of this clonotype. This chain joins TRBV14 and TRBJ1-1; TRBD1 might be the D (5 bases). Trimming pared 3 bases from V and 1 base from J, leaving 9 bases between. Germline CDR1 and CDR2: SGHDN and FVKESK. This CDR3 has 14 amino acids. The CDR3 bases are TGTGCCAGCAGCCAGTTCGGGGGGAACACTGAAGCTTTCTTT. It codes for CASSQFGGNTEAFF.

This rearrangement joins TRBV7-3 to TRBJ1-2; D is unresolved. V lost 0 bases and J lost 6, with 8 bases in between. Looked up from germline, CDR1 is SGHTA and CDR2 is FQGTGA. This CDR3 region has 13 residues. CDR3 nucleotide sequence: TGTGCCAGCAGCTTAACTGGGTTGGATGGCTACACCTTC. Protein sequence: CASSLTGLDGYTF.

This clonotype occurred a few times. The V and J genes are TRBV4-3 and TRBJ2-1, with D perhaps TRBD2 (6 bases). The CDR3 contains 17 residues. V gave up 0 bases and J gave up 3 bases, with 15 bases separating them. Germline-derived CDR1 and CDR2 are LGHNA and YSLEER. The CDR3: CASSQDTSSAYYNEQFF. CDR3 DNA sequence: TGCGCCAGCAGCCAAGATACGTCTAGCGCGTACTACAATGAGCAGTTCTTC.

This clonotype was counted between two and nine times. The V call is TRBV12-3 or TRBV12-4, the J call TRBJ2-2; TRBD1 aligns across 12 bases. The CDR3 consists of 16 residues. The trim removed 6 bases at V and 4 bases at J, leaving 6 bases unmatched. The CDR3 protein is CASSAGTGGFTGELFF. The DNA of the CDR3 is TGTGCCAGCAGCGCGGGGACAGGGGGCTTCACCGGGGAGCTGTTTTTT.

This clonotype was picked up one time. The junction differs from germline at one of its ends, possibly a read error. The chain combines TRBV6-8 with TRBJ2-3; 14 nucleotides match TRBD2. The CDR3 consists of 17 residues. Germline V gene sequence: CDR1 MNHGY, CDR2 SAAAGT. The CDR3, as DNA: TGTGCCCGCAGAAGCACCGGGACTAGCGGGAGTTTCGGTACGCAGTATTTT. As protein: CARRSTGTSGSFGTQYF.

CDR3 residues: CSANRDRGGQPQHF. CDR3 nucleotide sequence: TGCAGTGCCAATCGGGACAGGGGTGGTCAGCCCCAGCATTTT. The genes are TRBV20-1 and TRBJ1-5; 10 bases map to TRBD1. Germline loops: CDR1 DFQATT, CDR2 SNEGSKA (reference sequence). Trimming at V came to 6 bases and at J to 6 bases, leaving 8 bases not matched to a gene. The CDR3 totals 14 residues.

This rearrangement joins TRBV29-1 to TRBJ2-2; D gene unclear. Trimming removed 6 bases at V and 0 bases at J, with 8 bases between. The CDR3 loop spans 13 amino acids. Germline values: CDR1 SQVTM, CDR2 ANQGSEA. The CDR3, as DNA: TGCAGCGTCCGGAGATCGAACACCGGGGAGCTGTTTTTT. Amino acid sequence: CSVRRSNTGELFF.

This clonotype has at least ten counts. The chain has TRBV7-8 and TRBJ2-1; D not resolved. Germline CDR1 SGHVS, CDR2 FQNEAQ. V was cut by 5 bases and J by 7 bases, with 12 bases left in between. The CDR3 has 13 residues. The CDR3 is CASSRSRMNEQFF. The CDR3 DNA is TGTGCCAGCAGCCGATCTCGTATGAATGAGCAGTTCTTC.

J is TRBJ2-1 and V is TRBV4-1, with TRBD2 identical over 10 bases. Per germline, CDR1 MGHRA and CDR2 YSYEKL. V lost 1 base to trimming and J lost 4 bases; unmatched junction nucleotides: 4. The CDR3 has 16 amino acids. The CDR3 region is CASSQVIAGGYNEQFF. Here the CDR3 DNA reads TGCGCCAGCAGCCAAGTAATAGCGGGGGGATACAATGAGCAGTTCTTC.